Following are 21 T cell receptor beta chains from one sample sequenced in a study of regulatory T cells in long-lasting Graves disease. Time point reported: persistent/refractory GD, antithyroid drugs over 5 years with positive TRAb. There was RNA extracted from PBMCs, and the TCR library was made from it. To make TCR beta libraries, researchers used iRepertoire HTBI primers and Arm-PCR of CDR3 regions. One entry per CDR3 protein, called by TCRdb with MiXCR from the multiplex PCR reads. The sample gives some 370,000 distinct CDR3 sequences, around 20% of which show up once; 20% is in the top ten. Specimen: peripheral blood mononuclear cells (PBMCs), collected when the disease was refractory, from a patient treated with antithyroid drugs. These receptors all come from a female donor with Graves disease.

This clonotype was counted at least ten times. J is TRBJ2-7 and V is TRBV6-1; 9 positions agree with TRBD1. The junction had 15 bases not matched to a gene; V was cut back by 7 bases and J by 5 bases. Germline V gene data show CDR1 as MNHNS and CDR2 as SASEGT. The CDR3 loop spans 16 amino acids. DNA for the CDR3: TGTGCCAGCACCGACCCTCCCGGGACAGGGAAGAACGAGCAGTACTTC. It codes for CASTDPPGTGKNEQYF.

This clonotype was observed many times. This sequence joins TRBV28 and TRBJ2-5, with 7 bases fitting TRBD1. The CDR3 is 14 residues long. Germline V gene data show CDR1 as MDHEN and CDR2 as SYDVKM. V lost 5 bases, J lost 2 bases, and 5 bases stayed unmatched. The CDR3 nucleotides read TGTGCCAGCAGTGCTTGGACAGGTCAAGAGACCCAGTACTTC. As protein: CASSAWTGQETQYF.

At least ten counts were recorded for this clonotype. Here the CDR3 reads CASSPIYTRETQYF. The DNA for the CDR3 is TGTGCCAGCAGCCCCATCTACACTCGAGAGACCCAGTACTTC. The chain links TRBV28 to TRBJ2-5; D not resolved. There are 14 residues in the CDR3. The V end was cut by 6 bases, the J end by 4 bases, with 15 bases between. From germline, CDR1 is MDHEN and CDR2 SYDVKM. Full variable domain (remainder filled in from reference TRBV28 and TRBJ2-5): DVKVTQSSRYLVKRTGEKVFLECVQDMDHENMFWYRQDPGLGLRLIYFSYDVKMKEKGDIPEGYSVSREKKERFSLILESASTNQTSMYLCASSPIYTRETQYFGPGTRLLVL.

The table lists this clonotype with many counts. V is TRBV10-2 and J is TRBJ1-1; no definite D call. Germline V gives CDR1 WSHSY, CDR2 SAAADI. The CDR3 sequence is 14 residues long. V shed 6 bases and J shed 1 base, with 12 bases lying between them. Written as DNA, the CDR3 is TGCGCCAGCAGCCCTCAGGAGACGAACACTGAAGCTTTCTTT. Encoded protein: CASSPQETNTEAFF.

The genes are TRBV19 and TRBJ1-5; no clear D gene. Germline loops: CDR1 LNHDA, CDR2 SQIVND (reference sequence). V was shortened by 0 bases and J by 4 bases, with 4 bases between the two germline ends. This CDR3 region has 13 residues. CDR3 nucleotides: TGTGCCAGTAGTATAGATCTGAATCAGCCCCAGCATTTT. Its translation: CASSIDLNQPQHF.

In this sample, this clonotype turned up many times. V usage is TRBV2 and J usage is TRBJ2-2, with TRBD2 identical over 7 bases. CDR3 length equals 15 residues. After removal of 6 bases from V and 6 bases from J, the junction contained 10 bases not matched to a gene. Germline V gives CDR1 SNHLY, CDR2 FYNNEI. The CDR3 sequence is CASRGLTSFAGELFF. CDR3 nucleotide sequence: TGTGCCAGCAGGGGACTGACTAGCTTCGCCGGGGAGCTGTTTTTT.

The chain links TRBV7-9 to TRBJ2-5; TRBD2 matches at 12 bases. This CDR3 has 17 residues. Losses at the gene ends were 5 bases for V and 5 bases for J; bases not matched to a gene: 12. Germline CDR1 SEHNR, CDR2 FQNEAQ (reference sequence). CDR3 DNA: TGTGCCAGCAGCCCAAGGGCTAGCGGGAGGGCCGCGGAGACCCAGTACTTC. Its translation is CASSPRASGRAAETQYF.

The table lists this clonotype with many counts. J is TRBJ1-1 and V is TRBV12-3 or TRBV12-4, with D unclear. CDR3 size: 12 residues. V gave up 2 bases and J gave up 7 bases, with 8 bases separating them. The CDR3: CASSLIRYEAFF. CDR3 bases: TGTGCCAGCAGTTTAATACGGTATGAAGCTTTCTTT.

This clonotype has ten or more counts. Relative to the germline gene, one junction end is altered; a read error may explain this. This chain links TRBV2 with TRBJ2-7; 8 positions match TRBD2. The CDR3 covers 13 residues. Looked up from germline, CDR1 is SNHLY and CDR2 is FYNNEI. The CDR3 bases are TGTGCCAGCAAAGCGGGAGTATCCCACGAGCAGTGCTTC. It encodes CASKAGVSHEQCF.

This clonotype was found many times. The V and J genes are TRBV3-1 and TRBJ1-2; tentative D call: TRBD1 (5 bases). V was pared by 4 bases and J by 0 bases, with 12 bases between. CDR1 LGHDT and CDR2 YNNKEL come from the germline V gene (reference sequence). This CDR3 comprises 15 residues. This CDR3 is CASSRGTGTNYGYTF. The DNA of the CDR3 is TGTGCCAGCAGCCGTGGGACTGGCACTAACTATGGCTACACCTTC.

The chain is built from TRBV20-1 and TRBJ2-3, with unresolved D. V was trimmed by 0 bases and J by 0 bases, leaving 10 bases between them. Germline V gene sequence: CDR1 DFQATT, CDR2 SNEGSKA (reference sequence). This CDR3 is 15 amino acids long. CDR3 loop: CSARDLVKSTDTQYF. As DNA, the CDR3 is TGCAGTGCTAGAGACCTGGTGAAAAGCACAGATACGCAGTATTTT.

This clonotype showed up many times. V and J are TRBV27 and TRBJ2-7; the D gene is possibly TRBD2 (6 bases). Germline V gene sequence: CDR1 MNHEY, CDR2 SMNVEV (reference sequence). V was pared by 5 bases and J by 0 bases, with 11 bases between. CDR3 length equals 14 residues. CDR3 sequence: CASSIFGSSYEQYF. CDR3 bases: TGTGCCAGCAGTATCTTCGGGAGCTCCTACGAGCAGTACTTC.

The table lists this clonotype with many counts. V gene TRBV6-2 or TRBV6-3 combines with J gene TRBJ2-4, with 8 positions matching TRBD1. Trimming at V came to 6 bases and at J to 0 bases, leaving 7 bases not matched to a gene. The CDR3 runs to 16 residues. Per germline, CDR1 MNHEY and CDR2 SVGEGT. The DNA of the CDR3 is TGTGCCAGCAGCCGCGGACAGGGCATAGCCAAAAACATTCAGTACTTC. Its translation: CASSRGQGIAKNIQYF.

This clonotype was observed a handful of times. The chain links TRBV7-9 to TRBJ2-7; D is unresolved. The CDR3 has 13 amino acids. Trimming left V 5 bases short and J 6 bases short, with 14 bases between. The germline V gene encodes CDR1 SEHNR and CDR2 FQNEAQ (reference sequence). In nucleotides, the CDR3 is TGTGCCAGCAGCCAAGACATACGGTCCGAGCAGTACTTC. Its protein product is CASSQDIRSEQYF.

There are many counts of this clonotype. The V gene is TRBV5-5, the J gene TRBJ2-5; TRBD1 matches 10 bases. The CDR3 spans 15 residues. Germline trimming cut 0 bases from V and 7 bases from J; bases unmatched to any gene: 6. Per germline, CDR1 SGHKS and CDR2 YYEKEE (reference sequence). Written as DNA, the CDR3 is TGTGCCAGCAGCTTGGCGGGACAGGGGCTTCGGACCCAGTACTTC. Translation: CASSLAGQGLRTQYF. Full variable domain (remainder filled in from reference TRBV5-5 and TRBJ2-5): DAGVTQSPTHLIKTRGQQVTLRCSPISGHKSVSWYQQVLGQGPQFIFQYYEKEERGRGNFPDRFSARQFPNYSSELNVNALLLGDSALYLCASSLAGQGLRTQYFGPGTRLLVL.

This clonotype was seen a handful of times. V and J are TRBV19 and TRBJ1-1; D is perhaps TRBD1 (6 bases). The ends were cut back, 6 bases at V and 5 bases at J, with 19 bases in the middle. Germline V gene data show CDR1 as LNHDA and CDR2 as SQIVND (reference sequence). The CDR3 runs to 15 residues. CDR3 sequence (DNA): TGTGCCAGTAGCTGGGGGGCCCGACTCAAGACTGAAGCTTTCTTT. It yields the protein CASSWGARLKTEAFF.

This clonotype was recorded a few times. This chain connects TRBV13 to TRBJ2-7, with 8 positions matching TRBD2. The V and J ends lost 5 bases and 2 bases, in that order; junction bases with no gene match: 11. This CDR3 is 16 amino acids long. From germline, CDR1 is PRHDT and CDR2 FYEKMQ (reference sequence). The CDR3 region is CASSLQTGREAYEQYF. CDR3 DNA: TGTGCCAGCAGCCTCCAGACTGGGCGGGAGGCCTACGAGCAGTACTTC.

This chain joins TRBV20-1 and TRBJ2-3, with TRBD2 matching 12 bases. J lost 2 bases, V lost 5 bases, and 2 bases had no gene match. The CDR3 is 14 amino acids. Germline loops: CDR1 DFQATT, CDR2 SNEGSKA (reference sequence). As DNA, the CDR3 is TGCAGTGCTCTAGCGGGAGGGCCCACAGATACGCAGTATTTT. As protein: CSALAGGPTDTQYF.

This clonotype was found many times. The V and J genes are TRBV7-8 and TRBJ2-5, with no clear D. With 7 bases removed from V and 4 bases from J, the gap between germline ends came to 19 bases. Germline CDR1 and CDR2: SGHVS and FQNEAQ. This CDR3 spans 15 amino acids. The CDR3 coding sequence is TGTGCCAGCACCCCCGGACGGGTCATCGGAGAGACCCAGTACTTC. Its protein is CASTPGRVIGETQYF.

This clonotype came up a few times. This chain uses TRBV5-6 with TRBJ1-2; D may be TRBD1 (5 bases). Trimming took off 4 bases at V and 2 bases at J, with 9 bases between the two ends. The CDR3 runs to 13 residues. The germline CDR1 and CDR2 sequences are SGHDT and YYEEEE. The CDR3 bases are TGTGCCAGCAGCCGGGACGAAAACTATGGCTACACCTTC. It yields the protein CASSRDENYGYTF.

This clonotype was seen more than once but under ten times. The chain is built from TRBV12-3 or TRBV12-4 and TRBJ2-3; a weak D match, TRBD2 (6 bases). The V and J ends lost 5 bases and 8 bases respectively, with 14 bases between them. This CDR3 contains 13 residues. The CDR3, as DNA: TGTGCCAGCAGTCCCGGGAGCGAAGGTACGCAGTATTTT. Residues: CASSPGSEGTQYF.